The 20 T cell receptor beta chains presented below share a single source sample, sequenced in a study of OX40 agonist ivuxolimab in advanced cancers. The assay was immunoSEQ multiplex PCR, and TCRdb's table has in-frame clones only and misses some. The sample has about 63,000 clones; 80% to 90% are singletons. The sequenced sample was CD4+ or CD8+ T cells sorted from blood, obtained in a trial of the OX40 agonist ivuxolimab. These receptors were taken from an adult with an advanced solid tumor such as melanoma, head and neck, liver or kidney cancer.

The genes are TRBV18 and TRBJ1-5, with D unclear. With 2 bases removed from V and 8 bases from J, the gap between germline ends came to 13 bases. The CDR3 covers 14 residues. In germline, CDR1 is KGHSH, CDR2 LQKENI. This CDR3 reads CASSPNLGLEPQHF. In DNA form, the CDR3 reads TGTGCCAGCTCACCAAACTTGGGGTTGGAGCCCCAGCATTTT.

CDR3 residues: CASSPPYSYEQYF. CDR3 sequence (DNA): TGTGCCAGCAGCCCACCATACTCCTACGAGCAGTACTTC. The chain employs TRBV11-3 and TRBJ2-7, with D unresolved. CDR3 size: 13 residues. V was pared by 5 bases and J by 0 bases, with 8 bases between. From germline, CDR1 is SGHNT and CDR2 YENEEA. The whole variable domain, remainder taken from reference TRBV11-3 and TRBJ2-7, is EAGVVQSPRYKIIEKKQPVAFWCNPISGHNTLYWYLQNLGQGPELLIRYENEEAVDDSQLPKDRFSAERLKGVDSTLKIQPAELGDSAVYLCASSPPYSYEQYFGPGTRLTVT.

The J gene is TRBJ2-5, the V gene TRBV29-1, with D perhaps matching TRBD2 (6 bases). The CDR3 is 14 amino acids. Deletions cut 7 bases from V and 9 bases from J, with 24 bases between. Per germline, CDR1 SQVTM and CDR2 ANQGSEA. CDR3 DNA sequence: TGCAGCGCTTCCGGACGGGGGTACCTAGGGGCCCAGTACTTC. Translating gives CSASGRGYLGAQYF.

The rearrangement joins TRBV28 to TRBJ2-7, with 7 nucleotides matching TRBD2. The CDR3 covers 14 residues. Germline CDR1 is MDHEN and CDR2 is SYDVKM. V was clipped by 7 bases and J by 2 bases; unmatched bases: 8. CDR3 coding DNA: TGTGCCAGCATGGGGGAGGGGTTAACCTACGAGCAGTACTTC. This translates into CASMGEGLTYEQYF.

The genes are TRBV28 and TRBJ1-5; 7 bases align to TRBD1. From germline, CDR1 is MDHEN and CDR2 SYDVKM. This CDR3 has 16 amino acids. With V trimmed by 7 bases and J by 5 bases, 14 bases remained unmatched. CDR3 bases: TGTGCCAGCACCCAACCAGGGGGATCAGGGTATCAGCCCCAGCATTTT. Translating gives CASTQPGGSGYQPQHF.

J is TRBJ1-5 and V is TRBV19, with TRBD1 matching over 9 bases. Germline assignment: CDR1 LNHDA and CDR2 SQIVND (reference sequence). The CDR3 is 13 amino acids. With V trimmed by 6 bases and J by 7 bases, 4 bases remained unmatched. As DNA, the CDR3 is TGTGCCAGTAGGCGACAGGGGGACCAGCCCCAGCATTTT. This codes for CASRRQGDQPQHF.

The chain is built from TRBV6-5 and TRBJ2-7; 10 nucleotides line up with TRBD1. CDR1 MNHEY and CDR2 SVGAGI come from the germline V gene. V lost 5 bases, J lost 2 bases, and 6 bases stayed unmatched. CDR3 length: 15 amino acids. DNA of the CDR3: TGTGCCAGCAGTCCTTGGGACAGGGGAGCCTACGAGCAGTACTTC. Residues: CASSPWDRGAYEQYF.

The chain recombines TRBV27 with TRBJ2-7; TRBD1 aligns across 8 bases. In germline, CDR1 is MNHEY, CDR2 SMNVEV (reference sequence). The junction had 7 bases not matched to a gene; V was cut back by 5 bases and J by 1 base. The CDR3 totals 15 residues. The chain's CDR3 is CASSLTGGWSYEQYF. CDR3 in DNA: TGTGCCAGCAGTCTTACAGGGGGGTGGTCCTACGAGCAGTACTTC.

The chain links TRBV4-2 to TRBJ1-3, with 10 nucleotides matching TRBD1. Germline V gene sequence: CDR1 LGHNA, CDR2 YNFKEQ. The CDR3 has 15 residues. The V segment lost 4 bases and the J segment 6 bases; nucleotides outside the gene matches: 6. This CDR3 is CASSRGTGVENTIYF. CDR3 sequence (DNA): TGTGCCAGCAGCCGCGGGACAGGGGTTGAAAACACCATATATTTT.

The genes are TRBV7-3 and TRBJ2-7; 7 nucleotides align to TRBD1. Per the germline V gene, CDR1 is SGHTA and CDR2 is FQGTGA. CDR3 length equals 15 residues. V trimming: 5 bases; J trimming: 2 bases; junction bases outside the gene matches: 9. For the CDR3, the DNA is TGTGCCAGCAGCCCCATCCACAGGGGCACCTACGAGCAGTACTTC. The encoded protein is CASSPIHRGTYEQYF.

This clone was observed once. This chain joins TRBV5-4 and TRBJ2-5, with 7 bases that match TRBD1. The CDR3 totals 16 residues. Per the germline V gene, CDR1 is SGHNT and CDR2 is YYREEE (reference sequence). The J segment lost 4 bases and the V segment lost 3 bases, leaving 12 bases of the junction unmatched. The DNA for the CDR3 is TGTGCCAGCAGCTCTCGACAGGGACCTTCGGGAGAGACCCAGTACTTC. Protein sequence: CASSSRQGPSGETQYF.

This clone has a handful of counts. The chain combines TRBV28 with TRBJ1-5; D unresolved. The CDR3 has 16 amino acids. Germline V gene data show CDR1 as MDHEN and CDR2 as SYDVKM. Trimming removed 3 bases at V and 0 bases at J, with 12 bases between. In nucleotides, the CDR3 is TGTGCCAGCAGTTTGGTGGGGTCGGTTAGCAATCAGCCCCAGCATTTT. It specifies CASSLVGSVSNQPQHF. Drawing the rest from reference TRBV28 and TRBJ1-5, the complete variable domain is DVKVTQSSRYLVKRTGEKVFLECVQDMDHENMFWYRQDPGLGLRLIYFSYDVKMKEKGDIPEGYSVSREKKERFSLILESASTNQTSMYLCASSLVGSVSNQPQHFGDGTRLSIL.

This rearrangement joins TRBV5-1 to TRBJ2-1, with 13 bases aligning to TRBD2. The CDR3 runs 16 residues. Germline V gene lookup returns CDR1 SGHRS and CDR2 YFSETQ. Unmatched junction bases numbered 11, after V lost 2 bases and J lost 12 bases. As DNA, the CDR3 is TGCGCCAGCAGCTTAGACCAGACTAGCGGGGGGAGTGTGCAGTTCTTC. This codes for CASSLDQTSGGSVQFF.

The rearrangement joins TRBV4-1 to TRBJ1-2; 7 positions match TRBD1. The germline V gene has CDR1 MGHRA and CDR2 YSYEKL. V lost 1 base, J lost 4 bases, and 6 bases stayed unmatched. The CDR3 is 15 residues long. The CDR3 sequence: CASSQGKGGAYGYTF. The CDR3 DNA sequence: TGCGCCAGCAGCCAAGGAAAAGGGGGCGCCTATGGCTACACCTTC.

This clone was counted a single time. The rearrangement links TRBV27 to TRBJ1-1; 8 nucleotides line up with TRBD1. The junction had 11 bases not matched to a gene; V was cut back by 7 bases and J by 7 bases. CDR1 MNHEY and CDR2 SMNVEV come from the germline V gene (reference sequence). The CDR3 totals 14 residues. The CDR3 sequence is CASTNPTGVGEAFF. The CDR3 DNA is TGTGCCAGCACTAACCCGACAGGGGTTGGTGAAGCTTTCTTT.

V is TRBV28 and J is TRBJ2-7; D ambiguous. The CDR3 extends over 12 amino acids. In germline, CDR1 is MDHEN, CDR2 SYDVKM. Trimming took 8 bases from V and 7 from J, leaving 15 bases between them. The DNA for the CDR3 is TGTGCCAGCTGTACTTTCGAGAGGGAGCAGTACTTC. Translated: CASCTFEREQYF.

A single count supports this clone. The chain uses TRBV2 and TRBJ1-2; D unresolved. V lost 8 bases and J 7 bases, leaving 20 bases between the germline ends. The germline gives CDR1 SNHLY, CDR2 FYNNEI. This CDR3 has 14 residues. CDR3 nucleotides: TGTGCCAGCCGCGGCAGGTTTTTTGATGGTGGCTACACCTTC. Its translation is CASRGRFFDGGYTF. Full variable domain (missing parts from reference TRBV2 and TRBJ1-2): EPEVTQTPSHQVTQMGQEVILRCVPISNHLYFYWYRQILGQKVEFLVSFYNNEISEKSEIFDDQFSVERPDGSNFTLKIRSTKLEDSAMYFCASRGRFFDGGYTFGSGTRLTVV.

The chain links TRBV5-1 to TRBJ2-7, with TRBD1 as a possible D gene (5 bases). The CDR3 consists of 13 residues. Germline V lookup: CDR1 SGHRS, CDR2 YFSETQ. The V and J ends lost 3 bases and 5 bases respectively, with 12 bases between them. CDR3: CASSSYSTDEQYF. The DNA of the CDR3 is TGCGCCAGCAGCTCTTATTCGACAGACGAGCAGTACTTC.

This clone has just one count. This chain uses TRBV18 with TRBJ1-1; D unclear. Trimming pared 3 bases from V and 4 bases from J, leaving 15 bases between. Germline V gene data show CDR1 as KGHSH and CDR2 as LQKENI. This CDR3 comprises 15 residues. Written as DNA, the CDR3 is TGTGCCAGCTCACCCTATGGGTTGGGGAGCACTGAAGCTTTCTTT. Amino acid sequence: CASSPYGLGSTEAFF.

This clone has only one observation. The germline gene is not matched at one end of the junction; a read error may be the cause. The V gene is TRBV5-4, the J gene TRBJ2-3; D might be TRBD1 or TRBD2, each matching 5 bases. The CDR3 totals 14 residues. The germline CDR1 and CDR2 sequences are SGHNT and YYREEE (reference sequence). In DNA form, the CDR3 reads TGTGCCAGCAGGTTGGGACCGCTTGAAGATACGCAGTATTTT. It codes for CASRLGPLEDTQYF.